This TCR beta chain was identified in a study of cytomegalovirus exposure and HLA in healthy donors. Study in general: Later analysis reported that the approximately 120 validation repertoires shared the platform of the roughly 670 first-cohort repertoires.

The ends lost 6 bases at V and 3 bases at J; junction bases unmatched: 10. The CDR3 length is 16 residues. Germline loops: CDR1 SNHLY, CDR2 FYNNEI. This clone showed up just once. The antigen is unknown. Only in-frame clones appear in the TCRdb table, and some are missing; sequencing was by immunoSEQ multiplex PCR. There are 250,000 to 400,000 clones in the sample; approximately 86% occur only once, and around 1% lies in the top ten. Study-level points and caveats: The classifier reportedly diagnosed cytomegalovirus status with high specificity and sensitivity. In vitro work confirmed that a few CMV-associated chains recognize CMV antigens.

The J gene is TRBJ2-1, the V gene TRBV2, with TRBD1 matching over 8 bases. The sequence derives from a young man in good health and CMV-seronegative. The sequenced sample consisted of PBMCs. CDR3 residues: CASRGIDRGDYNEQFF. The CDR3 region has the DNA TGTGCCAGCAGGGGGATCGACAGGGGTGACTACAATGAGCAGTTCTTC.